This T cell receptor beta chain is from a study of beta chain features in type 1 diabetes. Study conclusions and caveats: Among all four CD4+ subsets, Type 1 diabetes patients had TCRB CDR3s that were moderately but significantly shorter. Lower insertion and higher deletion counts appeared at VDJ junctions in type 1 diabetes patients.

This clone turned up a few times. Its specificity is unknown. Every bit of the isolated RNA underwent reverse transcription, so sequencing read expressed TCRB transcripts. The assay was immunoSEQ multiplex PCR, and TCRdb's table has in-frame clones only and misses some. The sample carries about 170,000 clones, 7% to 9% recorded once. Researchers reported sorting CD4+ naive, central memory, regulatory and stem cell-like memory cells via CD45RO/CCR7/CD25/CD127/CD95/CD27. The source of this sequence is a man aged 18 to 29 with type 1 diabetes. Sequenced: central memory CD4+ T cells from blood.

The CDR3, as DNA: TGTGCCAGTAGACAGAGCGGGAGGCCGCAGAACGAGCAGTACTTC. Translation gives CASRQSGRPQNEQYF. The rearrangement joins TRBV7-8 to TRBJ2-7; 9 positions agree with TRBD2. Germline V gene data show CDR1 as SGHVS and CDR2 as FQNEAQ. The CDR3 sequence is 15 residues long. V shed 9 bases, J shed 5 bases, and the junction held 14 bases outside the gene matches.